This entry features one T cell receptor delta chain sequence. Its antigen is still unknown. Per the germline V gene, CDR1 is TSWWSYY and CDR2 is QGS. The CDR3 extends over 20 amino acids. V dropped 2 bases and J dropped 3; count of bases not matched to a gene: 19. The data stem from a study of DNA immune sequencing with unique molecular identifiers. Study context: γδ T cells were sorted from PBMC by fluorescence-activated cell sorting. Approximately 100 ng enriched γδ T-cell DNA was sequenced versus 1 ug non-enriched DNA.

Primers for all 8 TRDV and 4 TRDJ genes amplified genomic DNA in 32-plex. The library had 12-nucleotide UMIs introduced over around 3 barcoding cycles, then a second adapter PCR. TCRdb redid the clone calls on the multiplex PCR reads with CATT. This sample has approximately 850 delta-chain clones, with approximately 26% found just once. Study-wide results and limits: The most frequent TRD pairing among healthy donor clonotypes was TRDV2-TRDJ1.

The chain has TRDV1 and TRDJ1, with 9 bases that match TRDD3. The TCR originated in a human donor in good health. Source material: gamma-delta T cells enriched from blood buffy coat, or unenriched PBMCs (not recorded which). The CDR3 DNA is TGTGCTCTTGGGGAAAAAGCGGGGTACTGGGGGAAAAGGCTCCCCGATAAACTCATCTTT. Amino acid sequence: CALGEKAGYWGKRLPDKLIF.